A single sample is the source of the 21 T cell receptor beta chains below, sequenced in a study of vaccination and CD4 T cells after COVID-19. The antigens for these receptors are not known. Documented treatment: roughly 10-day PBMC culture with coronavirus spike peptide pools or control peptides (ViraFEST assay). The Oncomine TCR Beta short-read assay generated sequence data from the DNA of cultured CD4+ T cells. TCRdb processed the PCR reads anew with MiXCR; each CDR3 protein has one entry. The sample holds almost 25,000 distinct CDR3 sequences; roughly 64% are singletons and the top ten take about 7.8%. Material for sequencing was CD4+ T cells from blood, cultured in vitro. These receptors came from a human donor who had recovered from COVID-19.

V is TRBV7-9 and J is TRBJ2-2, with D possibly TRBD2 on 6 matching bases. Trimming removed 3 bases from V and 0 bases from J, with 11 bases in between. This CDR3 contains 16 residues. The V gene's germline CDR1 is SEHNR and CDR2 FQNEAQ (reference sequence). The CDR3 DNA is TGTGCCAGCAGCTTGGGTGGAGGGGCGAACACCGGGGAGCTGTTTTTT. It is translated as CASSLGGGANTGELFF.

This chain joins TRBV19 and TRBJ2-5; tentative D call: TRBD1 (6 bases). The CDR3 sequence is 15 residues long. V lost 4 bases and J 5 bases, leaving 17 bases between the germline ends. CDR1 is LNHDA and CDR2 is SQIVND in the germline V gene (reference sequence). The CDR3 protein is CASSTDTGMGETQYF. The CDR3 DNA is TGTGCCAGTAGTACCGATACAGGGATGGGGGAGACCCAGTACTTC.

V usage is TRBV6-5 and J usage is TRBJ1-1; D is possibly TRBD1 (6 bases). V lost 4 bases and J lost 0, with 15 bases in between. This CDR3 contains 16 residues. Germline loops: CDR1 MNHEY, CDR2 SVGAGI. CDR3 sequence (DNA): TGTGCCAGCAGTTCCCGGGCAGGGGTCTTGAACACTGAAGCTTTCTTT. Its protein is CASSSRAGVLNTEAFF.

The chain combines TRBV2 with TRBJ2-4; TRBD1 is a possible D gene (6 bases). Trimming pared 2 bases from V and 0 bases from J, leaving 14 bases between. This CDR3 has 17 amino acids. Germline V lookup: CDR1 SNHLY, CDR2 FYNNEI. The CDR3 nucleotides are TGTGCCAGCAGTGAAAGGAGGACAGTTCTAGCCAAAAACATTCAGTACTTC. Translated, it gives CASSERRTVLAKNIQYF.

This chain connects TRBV9 to TRBJ1-6; tentatively, D is TRBD1 (5 bases). CDR1 SGDLS and CDR2 YYNGEE come from the germline V gene. V shed 0 bases and J shed 7 bases, with 8 bases lying between them. CDR3 length: 14 amino acids. CDR3 sequence reads: CASSVEQGNSPLHF. CDR3 in DNA: TGTGCCAGCAGCGTAGAGCAGGGCAATTCACCCCTCCACTTT.

The V call is TRBV20-1, the J call TRBJ2-3, with D uncertain. V dropped 5 bases and J dropped 4 bases, with 19 bases sitting between them. CDR1 DFQATT and CDR2 SNEGSKA come from the germline V gene (reference sequence). The CDR3 has 15 residues. The CDR3 spells CSAPSPGSNADTQYF. The CDR3 bases are TGCAGTGCTCCCTCCCCCGGGTCGAACGCAGATACGCAGTATTTT.

This chain's CDR3 is CSARPGAVNTEAFF. The CDR3 nucleotides read TGCAGTGCACGACCGGGGGCTGTGAACACTGAAGCTTTCTTT. The gene calls are TRBV20-1 and TRBJ1-1; D possibly corresponds to TRBD1 (6 bases). The CDR3 totals 14 residues. Germline V lookup: CDR1 DFQATT, CDR2 SNEGSKA (reference sequence). Trimming shortened V by 6 bases and J by 0 bases, and 14 bases separated the two germline ends.

V usage is TRBV27 and J usage is TRBJ2-7, with a weak D call TRBD1 (6 bases). In germline, CDR1 is MNHEY, CDR2 SMNVEV (reference sequence). The CDR3 covers 15 residues. The V and J ends lost 6 bases and 0 bases respectively, with 15 bases between them. The CDR3 DNA follows: TGTGCCAGCAGATTAAGAGACAGGAGCTCCTACGAGCAGTACTTC. Translation: CASRLRDRSSYEQYF.

The chain links TRBV5-1 to TRBJ1-6; the D is unclear. The CDR3 is 15 amino acids. CDR1 and CDR2 (germline): SGHRS, YFSETQ. The V end lost 0 bases, the J end lost 6 bases, and 10 bases lay between the germline ends. The CDR3 coding sequence is TGCGCCAGCAGCTTGGAGCCCTACAGTAATTCACCCCTCCACTTT. It specifies CASSLEPYSNSPLHF.

In its sample, this clonotype was seen a few times. The chain employs TRBV2 and TRBJ1-5, with D perhaps TRBD1 (5 bases). The CDR3 totals 13 residues. Germline V CDR1 and CDR2: SNHLY, FYNNEI. Trimming pared 8 bases from V and 6 bases from J, leaving 14 bases between. The CDR3 DNA reads as TGTGCCAGCTGGACTGGGGGAAGTCAGCCCCAGCATTTT. Amino acid sequence: CASWTGGSQPQHF.

The J gene is TRBJ2-5, the V gene TRBV18, with TRBD2 as a possible D gene (6 bases). CDR1 is KGHSH and CDR2 is LQKENI in the germline V gene. The CDR3 contains 15 residues. V lost 2 bases and J 2 bases, leaving 12 bases between the germline ends. The CDR3, as DNA: TGTGCCAGCTCACCAGGTAGCGGAAAACAAGAGACCCAGTACTTC. It yields the protein CASSPGSGKQETQYF.

The chain joins TRBV7-9 to TRBJ2-7; TRBD1 matches at 8 bases. Germline CDR1 is SEHNR and CDR2 is FQNEAQ (reference sequence). The junction had 2 bases not matched to a gene; V was cut back by 1 base and J by 6 bases. The CDR3 runs to 13 residues. Here the CDR3 reads CASSLDTGGEQYF. CDR3 DNA sequence: TGTGCCAGCAGCTTAGACACAGGGGGCGAGCAGTACTTC. Based on the CDR3 plus reference TRBV7-9 and TRBJ2-7, the full variable domain is DTGVSQNPRHKITKRGQNVTFRCDPISEHNRLYWYRQTLGQGPEFLTYFQNEAQLEKSRLLSDRFSAERPKGSFSTLEIQRTEQGDSAMYLCASSLDTGGEQYFGPGTRLTVT.

V and J are TRBV6-1 and TRBJ2-5; TRBD1 might be the D (5 bases). The CDR3 is 17 amino acids. CDR1 is MNHNS, CDR2 SASEGT, per germline. The V gene lost 6 bases and the J gene lost 2 bases, with 22 bases spanning the gap. CDR3 coding DNA: TGTGCCAGCAGCCCCATACAGGCTCCGAGGAGTCAAGAGACCCAGTACTTC. It translates to CASSPIQAPRSQETQYF.

Written as DNA, the CDR3 is TGTGCCAGCAGCTCAAGTGGACTAGCGGGAGCTACTGGGGAGCAGTACTTC. It yields the protein CASSSSGLAGATGEQYF. The chain uses TRBV7-3 and TRBJ2-7, with 13 bases lining up with TRBD2. The V segment lost 4 bases and the J segment 7 bases; nucleotides outside the gene matches: 13. The CDR3 runs to 17 residues. Germline V gene lookup returns CDR1 SGHTA and CDR2 FQGTGA.

This chain uses TRBV6-1 with TRBJ1-1; D is unclear. Germline V gives CDR1 MNHNS, CDR2 SASEGT. Trimming stripped 4 bases from V and 0 bases from J, with 9 bases between. This CDR3 comprises 14 residues. The chain's CDR3 is CASSGRSMNTEAFF. In DNA form, the CDR3 reads TGTGCCAGCAGTGGGCGGAGCATGAACACTGAAGCTTTCTTT.

This chain joins TRBV28 and TRBJ2-3; 9 nucleotides agree with TRBD1. Germline values: CDR1 MDHEN, CDR2 SYDVKM. With 7 bases clipped from V and 3 bases from J, the junction kept 5 bases outside the gene matches. The CDR3 is 14 amino acids. The DNA for the CDR3 is TGTGCCAGCAAATGGACAGGGGAAACAGATACGCAGTATTTT. It codes for CASKWTGETDTQYF.

CDR3 residues: CASGLGATQETQYF. The CDR3 nucleotides are TGCGCCAGCGGCCTGGGGGCTACCCAAGAGACCCAGTACTTC. The chain recombines TRBV5-1 with TRBJ2-5; D perhaps matches TRBD1 (6 bases). V was pared by 7 bases and J by 1 base, with 14 bases between. The CDR3 loop spans 14 amino acids. Germline assignment: CDR1 SGHRS and CDR2 YFSETQ.

The chain employs TRBV28 and TRBJ2-6, with TRBD2 matching 13 bases. The V gene's germline CDR1 is MDHEN and CDR2 SYDVKM. This CDR3 spans 17 amino acids. The trim removed 7 bases at V and 1 base at J, leaving 4 bases unmatched. DNA of the CDR3: TGTGCCAGCACCTGGACTAGCGGGAGTTCTGGGGCCAACGTCCTGACTTTC. Amino acids: CASTWTSGSSGANVLTF.

The rearrangement joins TRBV7-9 to TRBJ2-1, with D perhaps given as TRBD1 or TRBD2 (5 bases each). Trimming left V 1 base short and J 0 bases short, with 13 bases between. The CDR3 runs 17 residues. The germline gives CDR1 SEHNR, CDR2 FQNEAQ (reference sequence). The CDR3 loop reads CASSLGDLGSSYNEQFF. The CDR3 nucleotides are TGTGCCAGCAGCTTAGGGGACCTAGGTTCCTCCTACAATGAGCAGTTCTTC.

V and J are TRBV10-1 and TRBJ2-5; D is unclear. V lost 2 bases to trimming and J lost 4 bases, with 8 bases between them. The CDR3 length is 13 residues. Germline CDR1 WNHNN, CDR2 SYGVQD (reference sequence). This CDR3 reads CASSERITETQYF. The CDR3 DNA follows: TGCGCCAGCAGTGAGAGGATCACAGAGACCCAGTACTTC.

This rearrangement joins TRBV6-2 or TRBV6-3 to TRBJ2-7; the D is unclear. The CDR3 covers 14 residues. The V gene's germline CDR1 is MNHEY and CDR2 SVGEGT. Trimming shortened V by 2 bases and J by 2 bases, and 10 bases separated the two germline ends. For the CDR3, the DNA is TGTGCCAGCAGTTACGACCTCCAGACCTACGAGCAGTACTTC. Its translation is CASSYDLQTYEQYF.